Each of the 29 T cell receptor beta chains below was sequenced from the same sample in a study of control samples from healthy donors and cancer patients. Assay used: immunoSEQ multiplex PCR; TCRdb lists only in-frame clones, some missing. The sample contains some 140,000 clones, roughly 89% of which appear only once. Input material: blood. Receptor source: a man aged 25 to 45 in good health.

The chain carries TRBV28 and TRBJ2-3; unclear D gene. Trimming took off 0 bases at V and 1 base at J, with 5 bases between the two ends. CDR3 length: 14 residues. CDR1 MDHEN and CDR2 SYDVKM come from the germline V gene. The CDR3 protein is CASSLWDGTDTQYF. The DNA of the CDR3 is TGTGCCAGCAGTTTATGGGATGGCACAGATACGCAGTATTTT.

CDR3 DNA sequence: TGTGCCAGCAGCTTACGTTTCGACAGGGGATCCTACGAGCAGTACTTC. Protein product: CASSLRFDRGSYEQYF. The genes are TRBV7-2 and TRBJ2-7, with 8 bases identical to TRBD1. The CDR3 has 16 amino acids. Germline loops: CDR1 SGHTA, CDR2 FQGNSA. V dropped 2 bases and J dropped 1; count of bases not matched to a gene: 7. The variable domain in full, completed from reference TRBV7-2 and TRBJ2-7, reads GAGVSQSPSNKVTEKGKDVELRCDPISGHTALYWYRQSLGQGLEFLIYFQGNSAPDKSGLPSDRFSAERTGGSVSTLTIQRTQQEDSAVYLCASSLRFDRGSYEQYFGPGTRLTVT.

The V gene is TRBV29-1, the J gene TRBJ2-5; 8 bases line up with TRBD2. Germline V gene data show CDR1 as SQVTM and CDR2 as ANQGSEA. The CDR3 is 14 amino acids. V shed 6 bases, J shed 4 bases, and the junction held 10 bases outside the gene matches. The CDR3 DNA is TGCAGCGTGCCTCTTGGGACTAGAAGAGAGACCCAGTACTTC. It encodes CSVPLGTRRETQYF.

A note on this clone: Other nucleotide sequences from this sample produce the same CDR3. In DNA form, the CDR3 reads TGTGCCAGTGGGGCCAACGTCCTGACTTTC. Translated: CASGANVLTF. This sequence joins TRBV5-4 and TRBJ2-6; no firm D call. The V end was cut by 8 bases, the J end by 3 bases, with 0 bases between. From germline, CDR1 is SGHNT and CDR2 YYREEE (reference sequence). The CDR3 has 10 residues.

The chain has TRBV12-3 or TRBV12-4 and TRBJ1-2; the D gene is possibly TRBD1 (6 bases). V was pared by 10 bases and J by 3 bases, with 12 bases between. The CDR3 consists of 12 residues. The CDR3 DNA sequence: TGTGCCATCAGGGGACGGGACTATGGCTACACCTTC. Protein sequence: CAIRGRDYGYTF.

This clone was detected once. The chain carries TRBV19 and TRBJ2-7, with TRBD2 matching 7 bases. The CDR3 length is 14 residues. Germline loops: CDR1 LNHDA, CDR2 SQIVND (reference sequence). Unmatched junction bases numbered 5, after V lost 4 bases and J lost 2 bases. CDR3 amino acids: CASSSRLATYEQYF. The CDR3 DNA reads TGTGCCAGTAGTAGTCGACTAGCTACCTACGAGCAGTACTTC.

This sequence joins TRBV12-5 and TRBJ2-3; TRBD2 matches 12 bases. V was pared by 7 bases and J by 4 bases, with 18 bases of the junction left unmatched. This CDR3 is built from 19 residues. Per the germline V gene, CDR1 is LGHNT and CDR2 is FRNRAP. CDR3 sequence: CASAKTPGLAGGRPDTQYF. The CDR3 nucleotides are TGTGCTAGTGCTAAAACCCCCGGCCTAGCGGGAGGGCGGCCAGATACGCAGTATTTT.

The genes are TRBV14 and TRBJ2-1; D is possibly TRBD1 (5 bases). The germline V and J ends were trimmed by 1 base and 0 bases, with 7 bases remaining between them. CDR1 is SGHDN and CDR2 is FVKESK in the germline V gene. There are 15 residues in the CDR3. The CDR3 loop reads CASSQGRDSYNEQFF. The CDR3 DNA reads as TGTGCCAGCAGCCAAGGCAGGGACTCCTACAATGAGCAGTTCTTC.

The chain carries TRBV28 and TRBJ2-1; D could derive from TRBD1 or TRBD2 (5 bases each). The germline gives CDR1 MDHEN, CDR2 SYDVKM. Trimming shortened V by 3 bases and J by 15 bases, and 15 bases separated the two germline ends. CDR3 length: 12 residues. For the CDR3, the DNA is TGTGCCAGCAGTTTGGCAGTGGGGGTGGTGTTCTTC. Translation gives CASSLAVGVVFF.

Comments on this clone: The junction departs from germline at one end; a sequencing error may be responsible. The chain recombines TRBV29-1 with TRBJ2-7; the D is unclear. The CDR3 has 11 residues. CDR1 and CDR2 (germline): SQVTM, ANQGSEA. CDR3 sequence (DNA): TGCAGCGTCGAAGACCACTACGAGCAGTACTTC. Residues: CSVEDHYEQYF.

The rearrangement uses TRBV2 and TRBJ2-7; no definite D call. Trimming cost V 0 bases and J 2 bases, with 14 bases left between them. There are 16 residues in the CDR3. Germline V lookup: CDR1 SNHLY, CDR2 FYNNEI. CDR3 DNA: TGTGCCAGCAGTGAAGCGGTTTTGAGAACCACCTACGAGCAGTACTTC. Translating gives CASSEAVLRTTYEQYF.

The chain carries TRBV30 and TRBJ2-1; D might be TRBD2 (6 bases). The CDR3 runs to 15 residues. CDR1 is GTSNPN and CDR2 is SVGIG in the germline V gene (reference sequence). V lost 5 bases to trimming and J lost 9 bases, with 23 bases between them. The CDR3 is CAWDIQVGGIGEQFF. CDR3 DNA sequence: TGTGCCTGGGACATCCAGGTCGGGGGTATAGGTGAGCAGTTCTTC.

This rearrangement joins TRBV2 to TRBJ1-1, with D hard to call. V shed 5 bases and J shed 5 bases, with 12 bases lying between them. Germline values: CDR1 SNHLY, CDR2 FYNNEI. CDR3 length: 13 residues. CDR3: CASSRGRNTEAFF. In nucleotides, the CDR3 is TGTGCCAGCAGTCGGGGTCGGAATACTGAAGCTTTCTTT.

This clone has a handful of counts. CDR3 in DNA: TGCGCCAGCAGCCAACGTCCGGAGGGGCGGAACTATGGCTACACCTTC. Amino acids: CASSQRPEGRNYGYTF. The chain employs TRBV4-1 and TRBJ1-2; a possible D gene is TRBD1 (5 bases). Trimming shortened V by 2 bases and J by 2 bases, and 15 bases separated the two germline ends. Per the germline V gene, CDR1 is MGHRA and CDR2 is YSYEKL. The CDR3 has 16 amino acids.

The CDR3: CASSFWDRGGKTQYF. As DNA, the CDR3 is TGTGCCAGCAGCTTTTGGGACAGGGGGGGGAAGACCCAGTACTTC. The chain carries TRBV7-8 and TRBJ2-5; 11 bases match TRBD1. This CDR3 is 15 amino acids long. Looked up from germline, CDR1 is SGHVS and CDR2 is FQNEAQ. V dropped 3 bases and J dropped 6; count of bases not matched to a gene: 6.

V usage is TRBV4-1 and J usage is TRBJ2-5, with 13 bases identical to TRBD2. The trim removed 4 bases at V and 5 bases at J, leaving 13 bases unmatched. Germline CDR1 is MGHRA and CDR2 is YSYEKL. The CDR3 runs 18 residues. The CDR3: CASSPPGLAGLGGETQYF. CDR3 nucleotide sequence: TGCGCCAGCAGCCCTCCGGGACTAGCGGGACTTGGTGGGGAGACCCAGTACTTC.

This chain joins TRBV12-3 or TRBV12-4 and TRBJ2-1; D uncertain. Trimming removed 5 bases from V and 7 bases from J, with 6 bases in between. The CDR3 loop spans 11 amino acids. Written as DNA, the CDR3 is TGTGCCAGCAGTCGTAGGAATGAGCAGTTCTTC. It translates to CASSRRNEQFF.

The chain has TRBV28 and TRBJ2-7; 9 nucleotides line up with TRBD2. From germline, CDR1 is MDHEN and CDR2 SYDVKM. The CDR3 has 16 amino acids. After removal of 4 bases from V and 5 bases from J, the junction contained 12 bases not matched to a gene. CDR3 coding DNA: TGTGCCAGCAGTTCCCCCCTTTTATTAGCGGGAGACGAGCAGTACTTC. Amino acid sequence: CASSSPLLLAGDEQYF.

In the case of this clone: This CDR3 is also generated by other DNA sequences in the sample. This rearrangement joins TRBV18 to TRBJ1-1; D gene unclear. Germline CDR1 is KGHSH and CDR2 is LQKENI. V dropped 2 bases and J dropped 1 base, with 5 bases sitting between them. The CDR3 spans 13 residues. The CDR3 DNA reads TGTGCCAGCTCACCAGGTCAGAACACTGAAGCTTTCTTT. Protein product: CASSPGQNTEAFF. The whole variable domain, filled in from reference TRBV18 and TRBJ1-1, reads NAGVMQNPRHLVRRRGQEARLRCSPMKGHSHVYWYRQLPEEGLKFMVYLQKENIIDESGMPKERFSAEFPKEGPSILRIQQVVRGDSAAYFCASSPGQNTEAFFGQGTRLTVV.

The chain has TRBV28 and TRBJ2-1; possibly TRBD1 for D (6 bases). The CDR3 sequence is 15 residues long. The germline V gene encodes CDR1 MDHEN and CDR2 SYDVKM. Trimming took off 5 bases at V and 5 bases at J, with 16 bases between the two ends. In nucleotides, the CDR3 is TGTGCCAGCAGTCAAAGTCAGGGGTCGGACAATGAGCAGTTCTTC. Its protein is CASSQSQGSDNEQFF.

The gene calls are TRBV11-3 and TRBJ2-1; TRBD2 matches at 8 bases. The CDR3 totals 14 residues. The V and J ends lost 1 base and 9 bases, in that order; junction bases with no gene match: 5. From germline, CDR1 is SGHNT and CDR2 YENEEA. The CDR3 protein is CASSLGAGASEQFF. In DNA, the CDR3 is TGTGCCAGCAGCTTAGGAGCGGGAGCGAGTGAGCAGTTCTTC.

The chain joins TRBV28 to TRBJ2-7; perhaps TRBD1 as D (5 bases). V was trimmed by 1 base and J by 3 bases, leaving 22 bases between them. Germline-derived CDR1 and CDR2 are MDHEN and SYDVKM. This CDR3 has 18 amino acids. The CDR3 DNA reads TGTGCCAGCAGTTTATTTAGTCGCGGACACCAAATAGGCTACGAGCAGTACTTC. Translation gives CASSLFSRGHQIGYEQYF.

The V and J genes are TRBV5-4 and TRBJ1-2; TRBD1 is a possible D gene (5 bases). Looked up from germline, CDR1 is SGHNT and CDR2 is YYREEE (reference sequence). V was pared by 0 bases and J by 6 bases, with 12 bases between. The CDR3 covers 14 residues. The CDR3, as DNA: TGTGCCAGCAGCTTGGTTCAGGGTTTGAATGGCTACACCTTC. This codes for CASSLVQGLNGYTF.

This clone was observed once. CDR3 bases: TGTGCCACCAGCAGAGCAGAGTACACTGAAGCTTTCTTT. Translated, it gives CATSRAEYTEAFF. The gene calls are TRBV15 and TRBJ1-1; D gene unclear. The CDR3 is 13 residues long. Trimming took off 1 base at V and 3 bases at J, with 6 bases between the two ends. Germline assignment: CDR1 LNHNV and CDR2 YYDKDF (reference sequence).

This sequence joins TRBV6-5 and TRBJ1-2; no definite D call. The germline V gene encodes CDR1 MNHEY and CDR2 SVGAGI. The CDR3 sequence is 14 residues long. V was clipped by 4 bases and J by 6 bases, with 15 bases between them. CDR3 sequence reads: CASSSRGEADGYTF. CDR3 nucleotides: TGTGCCAGCAGTTCACGGGGTGAGGCGGATGGCTACACCTTC.

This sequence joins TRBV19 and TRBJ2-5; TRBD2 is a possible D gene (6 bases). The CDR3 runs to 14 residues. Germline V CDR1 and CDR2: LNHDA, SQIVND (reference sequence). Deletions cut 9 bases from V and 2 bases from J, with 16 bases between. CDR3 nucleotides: TGTGCCAGCCGGTCGCGGGGTGGACAAGAGACCCAGTACTTC. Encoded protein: CASRSRGGQETQYF.

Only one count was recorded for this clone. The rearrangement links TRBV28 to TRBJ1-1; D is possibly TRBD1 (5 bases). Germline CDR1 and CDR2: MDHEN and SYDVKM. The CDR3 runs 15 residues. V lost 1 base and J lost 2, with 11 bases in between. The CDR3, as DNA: TGTGCCAGCAGTTTATTGATAGGGGACAACACTGAAGCTTTCTTT. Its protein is CASSLLIGDNTEAFF.

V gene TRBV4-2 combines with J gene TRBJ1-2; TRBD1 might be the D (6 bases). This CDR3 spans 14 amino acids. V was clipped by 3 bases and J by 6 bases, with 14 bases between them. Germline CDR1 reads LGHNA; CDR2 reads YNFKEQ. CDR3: CASSQGDIEHGYTF. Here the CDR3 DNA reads TGTGCCAGCAGCCAGGGGGACATCGAGCATGGCTACACCTTC.

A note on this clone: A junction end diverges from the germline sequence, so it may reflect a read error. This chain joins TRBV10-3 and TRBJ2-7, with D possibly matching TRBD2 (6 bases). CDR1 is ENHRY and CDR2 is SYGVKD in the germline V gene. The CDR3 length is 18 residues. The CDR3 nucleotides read TGTGTCATCAGTGGCGCAAGTGGGCCCGGGACTGGAAAGTCCGAGCAGTACTTC. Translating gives CVISGASGPGTGKSEQYF.